Below, 8 T cell receptor beta chains from the same sample are listed, as sequenced in a study of early T cells in non-severe SARS-CoV-2 infection. TCRdb reprocessed the 5' RACE reads via MiXCR and lists one record per CDR3 protein. This sample has 50,000 to 75,000 distinct CDR3 sequences; approximately 8.8% occur once, and the top ten carry 13%. Sequenced here: whole blood, sampled at baseline. The receptors here all came from an adult who was a healthcare worker with PCR-confirmed SARS-CoV-2 infection or an uninfected control (not recorded which).

This clonotype has a handful of counts. V is TRBV11-1 and J is TRBJ2-1, with a tentative D call TRBD2 (6 bases). The germline V gene encodes CDR1 SGHAT and CDR2 FQDESV (reference sequence). The CDR3 sequence is 16 residues long. The V gene lost 5 bases and the J gene lost 5 bases, with 19 bases spanning the gap. This CDR3 is CASSPRGRTIHNEQFF. Written as DNA, the CDR3 is TGTGCCAGCAGCCCACGGGGACGGACTATCCACAATGAGCAGTTCTTC.

This clonotype was counted many times. This CDR3 reads CANSKGGLAGKHSYEQFF. Written as DNA, the CDR3 is TGTGCCAACTCAAAGGGCGGGCTAGCGGGAAAGCATAGCTATGAGCAGTTCTTC. This chain links TRBV21-1 with TRBJ2-1; the D call in the table, TRBD2, was not verified against the DNA. TRBV21-1 represents a pseudogene. CDR3 size: 18 residues.

This clonotype was seen many times. The chain is built from TRBV11-2 and TRBJ1-5, with TRBD1 as a possible D gene (6 bases). CDR3 length: 15 residues. Trimming took 1 base from V and 4 from J, leaving 11 bases between them. Germline CDR1 is SGHAT and CDR2 is FQNNGV. CDR3 nucleotide sequence: TGTGCCAGCAGCTTAGGCAGGGGAGGTAATCAGCCCCAGCATTTT. This codes for CASSLGRGGNQPQHF.

Concerning this clonotype itself: A read error may produce the germline difference seen at one junction end. V and J are TRBV7-7 and TRBJ2-1, with D unresolved. This CDR3 contains 14 residues. Per the germline V gene, CDR1 is SSHAT and CDR2 is FNYEAQ (reference sequence). CDR3 bases: TGTGCTAGCAGCTTAAATCACCAACACAATGAGCAGTTCTTC. Protein sequence: CASSLNHQHNEQFF.

The chain has TRBV5-1 and TRBJ1-2; 8 nucleotides line up with TRBD1. There are 14 residues in the CDR3. The ends lost 1 base at V and 2 bases at J; junction bases unmatched: 1. The germline CDR1 and CDR2 sequences are SGHRS and YFSETQ. CDR3 protein: CASSLTGGNYGYTF. The CDR3 region has the DNA TGCGCCAGCAGCTTGACAGGGGGGAACTATGGCTACACCTTC.

The CDR3 region is CSARLYRGNGYTF. In DNA form, the CDR3 reads TGCAGTGCTAGATTATACAGGGGGAATGGCTACACCTTC. V and J are TRBV20-1 and TRBJ1-2; 8 nucleotides line up with TRBD1. Germline assignment: CDR1 DFQATT and CDR2 SNEGSKA (reference sequence). V lost 2 bases and J lost 6; bases outside the gene matches: 5. The CDR3 contains 13 residues.

This clonotype was detected only a few times. The V and J genes are TRBV9 and TRBJ1-4; D gene uncertain. V gave up 1 base and J gave up 6 bases, with 13 bases separating them. The CDR3 consists of 15 residues. In germline, CDR1 is SGDLS, CDR2 YYNGEE. The CDR3 nucleotides are TGTGCCAGCAGCGTATCTCCCCGACGGGATGAAAAACTGTTTTTT. It specifies CASSVSPRRDEKLFF.

This clonotype was detected many times. The chain links TRBV7-6 to TRBJ1-6; D is uncertain. CDR3 length equals 12 residues. Trimming cost V 4 bases and J 10 bases, with 8 bases left between them. Germline V gene sequence: CDR1 SGHVS, CDR2 FNYEAQ. The CDR3 reads CASSSLYSPLHF. CDR3 sequence (DNA): TGTGCCAGCAGCTCCTTATACTCACCCCTCCACTTT.